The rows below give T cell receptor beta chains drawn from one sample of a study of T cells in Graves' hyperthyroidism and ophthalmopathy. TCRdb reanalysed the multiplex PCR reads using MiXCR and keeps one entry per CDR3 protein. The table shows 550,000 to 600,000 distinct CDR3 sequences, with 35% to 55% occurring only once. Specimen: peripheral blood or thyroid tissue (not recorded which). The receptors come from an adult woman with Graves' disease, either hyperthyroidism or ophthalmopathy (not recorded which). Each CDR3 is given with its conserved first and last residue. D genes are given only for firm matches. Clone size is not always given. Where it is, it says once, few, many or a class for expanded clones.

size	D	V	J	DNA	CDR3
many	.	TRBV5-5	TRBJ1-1	TGTGCCAGTTACAACGGGCCGTTCATGAACACTGAAGCTTTCTTT	CASYNGPFMNTEAFF
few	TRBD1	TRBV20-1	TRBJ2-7	TGCAGTGCCATCCTTGGACAGGGATCGTTCTACGAGCAGTACTTC	CSAILGQGSFYEQYF
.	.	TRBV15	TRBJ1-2	TGTGCCACCAGCCGAATTATGGAGGGCTACACCTTC	CATSRIMEGYTF
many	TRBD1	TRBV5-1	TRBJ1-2	TGCGCCAGCAGCTTGGATTGGACAGGGGCAAATGGCTACACCTTC	CASSLDWTGANGYTF
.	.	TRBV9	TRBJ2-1	TGTGCCAGCAGCGTAGGTCCCGGAGGGAATGAGCAGTTCTTC	CASSVGPGGNEQFF
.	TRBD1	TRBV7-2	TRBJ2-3	TGTGCCAGCAGCACAGGGGGCATCCCAGATACGCAGTATTTT	CASSTGGIPDTQYF
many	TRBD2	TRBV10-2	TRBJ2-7	TGCGCCAGCAGTGAGCATCTAGCGGGAACCTACGAGCAGTACTTC	CASSEHLAGTYEQYF
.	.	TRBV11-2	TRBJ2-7	TGTGCCAGCAGCTTCAAAGGGACCCAGGCTCGCTACGAGCAGTACTTC	CASSFKGTQARYEQYF
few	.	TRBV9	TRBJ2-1	TGTGCCAGCAGCGGATCCCGGGAGCAGTTCTTC	CASSGSREQFF
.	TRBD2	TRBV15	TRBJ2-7	TGTGCCACCAGCCTAGCCCTTCGCGGGAGCTACGAGCAGTGCTTC	CATSLALRGSYEQCF
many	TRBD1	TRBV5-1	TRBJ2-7	TGCGCCAGCAGCTCCGGCGGACAGGGGCGGTACGAGCAGTACTTC	CASSSGGQGRYEQYF
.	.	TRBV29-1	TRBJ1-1	TGCAGCGTTGAAAAGGGGAACGCCGGCCTTGAAGCTTTCTTT	CSVEKGNAGLEAFF
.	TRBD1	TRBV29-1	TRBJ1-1	TGCAGCGTTGAAGGGGGACAGCTGAACACTGAAGCTTTCTTT	CSVEGGQLNTEAFF
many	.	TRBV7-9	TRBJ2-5	TGTGCCAGCAGCCCTCACACTGGGGCTCCTTCCCCTTTTATGGAGGAGACCCAGTACTTC	CASSPHTGAPSPFMEETQYF
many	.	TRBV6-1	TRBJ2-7	TGTGCCAGCACTTACGGGACGGACTCCTACGAGCAGTACTTC	CASTYGTDSYEQYF
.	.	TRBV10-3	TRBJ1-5	TGTGCCACAAGGGACGTCAACAATCAGCCCCAGCATTTT	CATRDVNNQPQHF
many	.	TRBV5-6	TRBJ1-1	TGTGCCAGCAGCAGTACAGGGATTGGTCTAGGAACTGAAGCTTTCTTT	CASSSTGIGLGTEAFF
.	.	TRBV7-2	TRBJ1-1	TGCGCCAGCAGCCAAGATGGGCATGAAGCTTTCTTT	CASSQDGHEAFF
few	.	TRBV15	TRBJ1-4	TGTGCCACCAGCAGAGACCCTTCGGGAACTAATGAAAAACTGTTTTTT	CATSRDPSGTNEKLFF
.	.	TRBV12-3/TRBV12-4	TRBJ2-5	TGTGCCAGCAGTTTTAGGTTCCGAGAGACCCAGTACTTC	CASSFRFRETQYF
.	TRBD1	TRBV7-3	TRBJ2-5	TGTGCCAGCAGCTTACTGGCCGGGACAGGGGGCGCGAGGGAGACCCAGTACTTC	CASSLLAGTGGARETQYF
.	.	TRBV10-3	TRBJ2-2	TGTGCCATCAGTGCTCCGCCCGGGGGCGGAATGACCGGGGAGCTGTTTTTT	CAISAPPGGGMTGELFF
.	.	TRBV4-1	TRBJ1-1	TGCGCCAGCAGCCCAGGTTGGGGGAGAAATACTGAAGCTTTCTTT	CASSPGWGRNTEAFF
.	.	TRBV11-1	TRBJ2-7	TGTGCCAGCAGCCCCTCCGGAATGCCCTACGAGCAGTACTTC	CASSPSGMPYEQYF
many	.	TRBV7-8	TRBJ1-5	TGTGCCAGCAGCTCATTCAATCAGCCCCAGCATTTT	CASSSFNQPQHF
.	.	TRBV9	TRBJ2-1	TGTGCCAGCAGCGTACCCGGGGACCCTTTCAATGAGCAGTTCTTC	CASSVPGDPFNEQFF
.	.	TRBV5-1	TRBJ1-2	TGCGCCAGCAGCGCCACGGGTTCCGGCTATGGCGACACCTTC	CASSATGSGYGDTF
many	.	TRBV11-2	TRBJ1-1	TGTGCCAGCAGTCAAGTAAGCGTCATCAACACTGAAGCTTTCTTT	CASSQVSVINTEAFF
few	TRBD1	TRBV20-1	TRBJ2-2	TGCAGTGCTAGCCCGGGACAGCTGAACACCGGGGAGCTGTTTTTT	CSASPGQLNTGELFF
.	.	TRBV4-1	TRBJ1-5	TGCGCCAGCAGCCAAGACGAGAGGGTCGGACAGCCCCAGCATTTT	CASSQDERVGQPQHF
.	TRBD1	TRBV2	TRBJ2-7	TGTGCCAGCAGTTTAGTGTCCGGGACAGGGATGGGCGAGCAGTACTTC	CASSLVSGTGMGEQYF
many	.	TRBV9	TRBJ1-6	TGTGCCAGCAGCGTGTACAGCGGGGCAGGGAGTACACCCCTCCACTTT	CASSVYSGAGSTPLHF
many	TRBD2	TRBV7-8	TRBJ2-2	TGTGCCAGCCCGCCGGGAGGACGCACCGGGGAGCTGTTTTTT	CASPPGGRTGELFF
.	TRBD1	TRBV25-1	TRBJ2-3	TGTGCCAGCAGTGTGGGACAGGCGCCCACAGATACGCAGTATTTT	CASSVGQAPTDTQYF
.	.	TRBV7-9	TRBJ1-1	TGTGCCAGCAGCTTAGAAAACAGGGCTAATGAAGCTTTCTTT	CASSLENRANEAFF
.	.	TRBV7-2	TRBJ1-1	TGTGCCAGCAGCTTAGACAGTGCAGGGCTGGGCACTGAAGCTTTCTTT	CASSLDSAGLGTEAFF
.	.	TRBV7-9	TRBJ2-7	TGTGCCAGCAGCTCCAGCGTGGCTAACCAAGAGCAGTACTTC	CASSSSVANQEQYF
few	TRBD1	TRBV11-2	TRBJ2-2	TGTGCCAGCAGCCAAGCCCGACAGGGGGTATGGGGGGCCGGGGAGCTGTTTTTT	CASSQARQGVWGAGELFF
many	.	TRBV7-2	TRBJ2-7	TGTGCCAGCAGCAAGATACCTCTGACAGGACCAAGCTCCTACGAGCAGTACTTC	CASSKIPLTGPSSYEQYF
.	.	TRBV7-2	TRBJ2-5	TGTGCCAGCAGCTTAGGAGGGGGAACAGAGACCCAGTACTTC	CASSLGGGTETQYF
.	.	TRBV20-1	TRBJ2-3	TGCAGTGCTAGGGGCGGACTTCCCGGAGATACGCAGTATTTT	CSARGGLPGDTQYF
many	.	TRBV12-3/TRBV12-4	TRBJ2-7	TGTGCCAGCAGTCCCCAGCCAGGCCACGAGCAGTACTTC	CASSPQPGHEQYF